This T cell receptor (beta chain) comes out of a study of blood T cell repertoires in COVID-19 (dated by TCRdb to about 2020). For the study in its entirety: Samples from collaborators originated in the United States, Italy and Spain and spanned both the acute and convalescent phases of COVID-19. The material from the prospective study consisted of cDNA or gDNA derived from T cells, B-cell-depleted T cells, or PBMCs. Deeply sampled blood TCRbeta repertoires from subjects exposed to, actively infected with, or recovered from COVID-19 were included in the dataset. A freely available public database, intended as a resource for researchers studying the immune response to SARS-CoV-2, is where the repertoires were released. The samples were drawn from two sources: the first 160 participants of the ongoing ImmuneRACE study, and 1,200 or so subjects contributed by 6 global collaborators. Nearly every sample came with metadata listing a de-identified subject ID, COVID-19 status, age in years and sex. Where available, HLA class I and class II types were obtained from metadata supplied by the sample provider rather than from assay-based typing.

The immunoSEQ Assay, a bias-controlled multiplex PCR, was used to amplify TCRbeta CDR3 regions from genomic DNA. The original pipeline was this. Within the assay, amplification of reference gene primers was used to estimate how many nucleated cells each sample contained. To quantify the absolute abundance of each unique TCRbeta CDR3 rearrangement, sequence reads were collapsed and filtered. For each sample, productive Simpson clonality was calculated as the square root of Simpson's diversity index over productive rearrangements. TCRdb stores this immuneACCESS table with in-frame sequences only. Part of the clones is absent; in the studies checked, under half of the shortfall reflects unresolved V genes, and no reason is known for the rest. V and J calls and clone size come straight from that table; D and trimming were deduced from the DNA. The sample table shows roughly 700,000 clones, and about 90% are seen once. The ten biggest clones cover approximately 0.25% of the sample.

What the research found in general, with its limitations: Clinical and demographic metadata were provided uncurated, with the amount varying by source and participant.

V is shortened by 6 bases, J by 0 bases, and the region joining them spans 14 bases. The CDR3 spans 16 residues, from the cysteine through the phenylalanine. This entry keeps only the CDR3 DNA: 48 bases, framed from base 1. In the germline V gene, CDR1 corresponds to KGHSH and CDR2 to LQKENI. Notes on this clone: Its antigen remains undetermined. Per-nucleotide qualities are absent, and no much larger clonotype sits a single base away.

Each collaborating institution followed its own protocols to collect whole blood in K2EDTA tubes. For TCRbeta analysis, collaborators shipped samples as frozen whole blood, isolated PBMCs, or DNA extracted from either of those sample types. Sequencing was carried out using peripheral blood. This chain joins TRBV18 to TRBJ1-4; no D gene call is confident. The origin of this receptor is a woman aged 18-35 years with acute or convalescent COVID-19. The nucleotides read TGTGCCAGCTCTCGACTGGCCTCTGCAACTAATGAAAAACTGTTTTTT. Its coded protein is CASSRLASATNEKLFF.